These T cell receptor beta chains were read from a single sample in a study of T cells in Graves' hyperthyroidism and ophthalmopathy. MiXCR, run by TCRdb on the multiplex PCR reads, gives a single entry per CDR3 protein. The sample lists fewer than 650,000 distinct CDR3 sequences, roughly 14% seen once, with about 5.8% in the top ten. What was sequenced was blood. The origin of the receptors is a woman aged 30 to 39 with Graves' hyperthyroidism that later progressed to Graves' ophthalmopathy. Each CDR3 is given with its conserved first and last residue. The D gene is left open where the match is weak. Size is stated for part of the rows, as once, few or many counts, or as a class when the clone is expanded.

clone size	V gene	J gene	D gene	CDR3 DNA	CDR3 protein
many	TRBV4-1	TRBJ2-7	TRBD2	TGCGCCAGCAGCCAAGACGGGGGGTCGGACGAGCAGTACTTC	CASSQDGGSDEQYF
many	TRBV7-9	TRBJ1-4	NA	TGTGCCAGCGACGGTGCAACTAATGAAAAACTGTTTTTT	CASDGATNEKLFF
few	TRBV6-1	TRBJ1-1	NA	TGTGCCAGCACACCACAGGTGAGGAACACTGAAGCTTTCTTT	CASTPQVRNTEAFF
many	TRBV3-1	TRBJ1-1	NA	TGTGCCAGCAGCCAAGGAAGGTATCCCCGGATGGACACTGAAGCTTTCTTT	CASSQGRYPRMDTEAFF
many	TRBV3-1	TRBJ2-1	TRBD2	TGTGCCAGCAGCCAAGAATCTAGCGGGGCCTACAATGAGCAGTTCTTC	CASSQESSGAYNEQFF
many	TRBV7-9	TRBJ2-5	NA	TGTGCCAGCAGCTTTGACGAGACCCAGTACTTC	CASSFDETQYF
few	TRBV7-3	TRBJ2-5	NA	TGTGCCAGCAGCTTAAGGGCAGGGGTTCAAGAGACCCAGTACTTC	CASSLRAGVQETQYF
NA	TRBV27	TRBJ1-2	NA	TGTGCCAGCAGTTTACAACCCTTTTCCACCTTCCTAAGCGGCTACACCTTC	CASSLQPFSTFLSGYTF
many	TRBV30	TRBJ1-4	NA	TGTGCCTGGAACCGACGAGGGGCAACTAATGAAAAACTGTTTTTT	CAWNRRGATNEKLFF
few	TRBV7-9	TRBJ2-1	NA	TGTGCCAGCAGCTTAAGAGGAATCGCGGACAATGAGCAGTTCTTC	CASSLRGIADNEQFF
few	TRBV12-3/TRBV12-4	TRBJ1-6	TRBD1	TGTGCCAGCAGCCCCGGGACAGCCCCTCATAATTCACCCCTCCACTTT	CASSPGTAPHNSPLHF
NA	TRBV5-5	TRBJ2-3	NA	TGTGCCAGCAGCTTGCTTTCTACAGGGCCAGGGGCAGATACGCAGTATTTT	CASSLLSTGPGADTQYF
NA	TRBV19	TRBJ2-5	TRBD1	TGTGCCACCAAAAACCTCGGGACAGGGGGCAGCGAGACCCAGTACTTC	CATKNLGTGGSETQYF
many	TRBV5-1	TRBJ1-5	TRBD1	TGCGCCAGCAGCATCGGACAGGGGGATCAGCCCCAGCATTTT	CASSIGQGDQPQHF
few	TRBV7-2	TRBJ2-1	TRBD2	TGTGCCAGCAGCTTAGGGGCACCGGGACTAGCGGGAGGTGAGCAGTTCTTC	CASSLGAPGLAGGEQFF
many	TRBV20-1	TRBJ1-1	NA	TGCAGTGCTAGAGATCTCAGTGGGACATCTGGGAACACTGAAGCTTTCTTT	CSARDLSGTSGNTEAFF
many	TRBV3-1	TRBJ1-3	NA	TGTGCCAGCAGCCAAGATCAGCTAGGTGGAAACACCATATATTTT	CASSQDQLGGNTIYF
many	TRBV5-6	TRBJ2-5	NA	TGTGCCAGCAGCTCCCCAGGGATTCGAGAGACCCAGTACTTC	CASSSPGIRETQYF
many	TRBV12-3/TRBV12-4	TRBJ1-4	NA	TGTGCCAGCAGTTTCACGTGGTATGAAAAACTGTTTTTT	CASSFTWYEKLFF
many	TRBV30	TRBJ1-5	NA	TGTGCCTGGAGTGCGCTCAGCAACAATCAGCCCCAGCATTTT	CAWSALSNNQPQHF
NA	TRBV18	TRBJ2-1	TRBD1	TGTGCCAGCTCACCGTTTTCAATGGGGACAGACGTGTACAATGAGCAGTTCTTC	CASSPFSMGTDVYNEQFF
many	TRBV11-3	TRBJ1-1	NA	TGTGCCAGCAGCTATGGGTTGGGGCGAACTGAAGCTTTCTTT	CASSYGLGRTEAFF
many	TRBV24-1	TRBJ2-1	NA	TGTGCCACCAGTGATCAGCGGTACAATGAGCAGTTCTTC	CATSDQRYNEQFF
NA	TRBV7-9	TRBJ1-1	NA	TGTGCCAGCATATGGGGGGATGGATCGACTGAAGCTTTCTTT	CASIWGDGSTEAFF
few	TRBV19	TRBJ1-2	NA	TGTGCCAGTTCGTACCGGGACCGCATTTACTGTGGCTACACCTTC	CASSYRDRIYCGYTF
NA	TRBV29-1	TRBJ1-1	TRBD1	TGCAGCGTTGTCAAGGGGGCTGGTAGTGAAGCTTTCTTT	CSVVKGAGSEAFF
few	TRBV4-1	TRBJ2-7	NA	TGCGCCAGCAGCCAAGATACAGGGAGGCACGAGCAGTACTTC	CASSQDTGRHEQYF
many	TRBV7-7	TRBJ2-1	NA	TGTGCTAGCAGTTTAGATGTTGAGGATGAGCAGTTCTTC	CASSLDVEDEQFF
many	TRBV28	TRBJ1-2	TRBD1	TGTGCCAGCAGTCCAGGGGGCGAAGGCTACACCTTC	CASSPGGEGYTF
NA	TRBV27	TRBJ1-5	TRBD1	TGTGCCAGCAGTTTGGAGGGACCACAGGGGGCAAGCAATCAGCCCCAGCATTTT	CASSLEGPQGASNQPQHF
few	TRBV27	TRBJ2-3	TRBD2	TGTGCCAGCAACTCAGCGGGAGGGGCGACAGATACGCAGTATTTT	CASNSAGGATDTQYF
many	TRBV7-3	TRBJ2-1	TRBD2	TGTGCCAGCAGCTTAAATAGCGGGAGTGATGAGCAGTTCTTC	CASSLNSGSDEQFF
NA	TRBV30	TRBJ2-7	TRBD1	TGTGCCTGGAGTCCCAAACGGGACAGGATGGCGGCCTACGAGCAGTACTTC	CAWSPKRDRMAAYEQYF
many	TRBV5-1	TRBJ2-2	NA	TGCGCCAGCAGTTTGATCGAGGGCATCGGGGAGCTGTTTTTT	CASSLIEGIGELFF
many	TRBV2	TRBJ1-1	NA	TGTGCCAGCAAGTTGGAGGGCACTGAAGCTTTCTTT	CASKLEGTEAFF
few	TRBV6-2/TRBV6-3	TRBJ1-2	NA	TGTGCCAGCAGACTACGATATACCCATGGCTACACCTTC	CASRLRYTHGYTF
NA	TRBV6-1	TRBJ2-3	NA	TGTGTTACAGGGGGCGGGAGGGGCACAGATACGCAGTATTTT	CVTGGGRGTDTQYF
few	TRBV9	TRBJ1-2	NA	TGTGCCAGCAGCCCCTCACAGGGTATTGTCTATGGCTACACCTTC	CASSPSQGIVYGYTF
many	TRBV28	TRBJ1-1	NA	TGTGCCACCTTACCGACAGTCTACACTGAAGCTTTCTTT	CATLPTVYTEAFF
NA	TRBV10-3	TRBJ1-2	TRBD1	TGTGCCATCAGTGAGGAGGGACAGGGGGCGTGGGGCTACACCTTC	CAISEEGQGAWGYTF
many	TRBV3-1	TRBJ2-1	TRBD2	TGTGCCAGCAGCCAAGACGGCCAGCGGGGGTATACGGGCTATGAGCAGTTCTTC	CASSQDGQRGYTGYEQFF
many	TRBV7-7	TRBJ2-1	TRBD2	TGTGCTAGCAGCTCTCGGCTAGCGGGGACCAATGAGCAGTTCTTC	CASSSRLAGTNEQFF
NA	TRBV10-1	TRBJ2-3	NA	TGCGCCAGCAGTGATCCAAGCTTCACAGATACGCAGTATTTT	CASSDPSFTDTQYF
many	TRBV20-1	TRBJ1-4	NA	TGCAGTGCTATTCGGACAGAGAAACTGTTTTTT	CSAIRTEKLFF
many	TRBV12-3/TRBV12-4	TRBJ1-2	NA	TGTGCCAGCACCCTTAGAGGCCGCTATGGCTACACCTTC	CASTLRGRYGYTF
many	TRBV27	TRBJ1-6	NA	TGTGCCAGCAGTCCCTCTCAGATTGATCGGGCCCTCCACTTT	CASSPSQIDRALHF
NA	TRBV24-1	TRBJ2-7	NA	TGTGCCATGCGGCGACAAGTCGGGTACGAGCAGTACTTC	CAMRRQVGYEQYF
NA	TRBV27	TRBJ2-3	TRBD2	TGTGCCAGCAGTACAAGGCGGGGGAGCACAGATACGCAGTATTTT	CASSTRRGSTDTQYF
NA	TRBV7-8	TRBJ2-5	NA	TGTGCCAGCAGCTTTCATGGCGGTGCTAAAGAGACCCAGTACTTC	CASSFHGGAKETQYF
NA	TRBV7-3	TRBJ2-3	NA	TGTGCCAGCAGCTACCGGACGGCAGATACGCAGTATTTT	CASSYRTADTQYF
NA	TRBV11-3	TRBJ2-7	NA	TGTGCCAGCAGCCTGACTACCACCTACGAGCAGTACTTC	CASSLTTTYEQYF
many	TRBV27	TRBJ2-6	NA	TGTGCCAGCCTTCACTTTCCAGGTCTACCTAGCTCTGGGGCCAACGTCCTGACTTTC	CASLHFPGLPSSGANVLTF
many	TRBV30	TRBJ1-5	TRBD1	TGTGCCTGGAGTCCCGGACAGGGCAATCAGCCCCAGCATTTT	CAWSPGQGNQPQHF